These 8 T cell receptor beta chains were sequenced from one sample in a study of OX40 agonist ivuxolimab in advanced cancers. Sequencing was performed with immunoSEQ multiplex PCR; in TCRdb, only in-frame clones are kept and a portion is missing. The sample carries some 74,000 clones, roughly 86% recorded once. The starting material was CD4+ or CD8+ T cells sorted from blood, obtained in a trial of the OX40 agonist ivuxolimab. These receptors came from an adult with an advanced solid tumor such as melanoma, head and neck, liver or kidney cancer.

This clone has a handful of counts. The genes are TRBV6-1 and TRBJ2-7; the D call may be TRBD1 or TRBD2 (6 bases each). CDR3 size: 17 residues. Germline loops: CDR1 MNHNS, CDR2 SASEGT. The V end was cut by 2 bases, the J end by 0 bases, with 17 bases between. The CDR3 here is CASSERSSGAYSYEQYF. The CDR3 region has the DNA TGTGCCAGCAGTGAACGGAGTTCGGGGGCTTACTCCTACGAGCAGTACTTC.

The chain links TRBV9 to TRBJ2-7; tentative D call: TRBD2 (6 bases). V was clipped by 0 bases and J by 0 bases, with 13 bases between them. The length of the CDR3 is 16 residues. The germline CDR1 and CDR2 sequences are SGDLS and YYNGEE. CDR3 coding DNA: TGTGCCAGCAGCGTAGGGGCAGGAGGGAGCTCCTACGAGCAGTACTTC. Protein sequence: CASSVGAGGSSYEQYF. Together with reference TRBV9 and TRBJ2-7, the CDR3 gives the full variable domain: DSGVTQTPKHLITATGQRVTLRCSPRSGDLSVYWYQQSLDQGLQFLIQYYNGEERAKGNILERFSAQQFPDLHSELNLSSLELGDSALYFCASSVGAGGSSYEQYFGPGTRLTVT.

The CDR3 coding sequence is TGTGCCAGCAGCCGCTCAGACACGCCTGGAAACACCATATATTTT. Its protein product is CASSRSDTPGNTIYF. This chain links TRBV7-2 with TRBJ1-3; D is unresolved. This CDR3 spans 15 amino acids. Germline values: CDR1 SGHTA, CDR2 FQGNSA. The V gene lost 5 bases and the J gene lost 2 bases, with 13 bases spanning the gap.

The V call is TRBV6-6, the J call TRBJ2-7; tentative D call: TRBD2 (5 bases). Germline V gene sequence: CDR1 MNHNY, CDR2 SVGAGI (reference sequence). Trimming stripped 5 bases from V and 0 bases from J, with 14 bases between. This CDR3 has 15 residues. CDR3 protein: CASSQREGNSYEQYF. Here the CDR3 DNA reads TGTGCCAGCAGTCAACGAGAGGGCAACTCCTACGAGCAGTACTTC.

The V gene is TRBV7-2, the J gene TRBJ1-2; TRBD1 aligns across 12 bases. V lost 5 bases and J lost 5; bases outside the gene matches: 9. CDR3 size: 16 residues. Germline lookup yields CDR1 SGHTA and CDR2 FQGNSA. CDR3 residues: CASSLTGQGAKYGYTF. The CDR3 bases are TGTGCCAGCAGCCTTACGGGACAGGGGGCCAAGTATGGCTACACCTTC.

Here the CDR3 reads CASSSAGHNEQFF. The CDR3 DNA is TGTGCCAGCAGCTCAGCGGGTCACAATGAGCAGTTCTTC. The rearrangement links TRBV5-4 to TRBJ2-1; possible D gene TRBD2, 6 bases. The CDR3 extends over 13 amino acids. V was shortened by 3 bases and J by 5 bases, with 9 bases between the two germline ends. The V gene's germline CDR1 is SGHNT and CDR2 YYREEE (reference sequence).

The chain combines TRBV18 with TRBJ1-5; D is perhaps TRBD1 (6 bases). CDR1 and CDR2 from the germline V gene are KGHSH and LQKENI. This CDR3 has 13 residues. The V gene lost 6 bases and the J gene lost 8 bases, with 14 bases spanning the gap. The CDR3 region has the DNA TGTGCCAGCTCTCCAACGGCAGGGGAGCCCCAGCATTTT. Encoded protein: CASSPTAGEPQHF.

This clone was counted only a few times. J is TRBJ2-7 and V is TRBV7-6; the D is unclear. Germline CDR1 SGHVS, CDR2 FNYEAQ. The CDR3 loop spans 12 amino acids. V lost 1 base to trimming and J lost 2 bases, with 3 bases between them. Here the CDR3 DNA reads TGTGCCAGCAGCTTAGTACCCTACGAGCAGTACTTC. Translation gives CASSLVPYEQYF.